This section outlines one T cell receptor (beta chain) sequence together with its context. Its antigen is unknown. At one end, the junction sequence differs from germline, possibly due to a read error. Germline V gene data show CDR1 as KGHSH and CDR2 as LQKENI. This CDR3 has 16 amino acids. The sample belongs to a study of cytomegalovirus exposure and HLA in healthy donors. The primer mix had 60 Vbeta and 13 Jbeta primers. Libraries were prepared by immunoSEQ multiplex PCR; TCRdb keeps only in-frame clonotypes and omits some of them. Among some 190,000 clones listed, about 87% were seen once. Whole-study findings and limits: Only CMV serostatus was available as immune exposure information.

Input material: PBMCs. The sequence was obtained from a woman younger than 35 in good health and CMV-seronegative. V gene TRBV18 combines with J gene TRBJ1-5, with 10 bases fitting TRBD1. For the CDR3, the DNA is TGTGCTAGCTCCCAAGGGACAGGGGCTAGCAATCAGCCCCAGCATTTT. Translated: CASSQGTGASNQPQHF.